The clone carrying this T cell receptor beta chain came up a few times. Its antigen remains unknown. This entry is derived from a study of response to subunit inactivated influenza vaccine. Study results and limitations: Authors suggested each seasonal influenza vaccination recruits few new T cells.

MiXCR, applied by TCRdb to the RT-PCR reads, yields one record per CDR3 protein. The repertoire includes around 480,000 distinct CDR3 sequences, around 9.9% of them detected once, and about 12% sits in the top ten. CDR1 and CDR2 from the germline V gene are SGHAT and FQNNGV. The V and J ends lost 1 base and 5 bases, in that order; junction bases with no gene match: 5. This CDR3 contains 15 residues. This sample comprised PBMCs from blood, obtained roughly 48 days after vaccination. This sequence joins TRBV11-2 and TRBJ2-3, with 8 nucleotides matching TRBD1. This clonotype originated in a man aged 50-60 years who received an inactivated influenza vaccine. The CDR3 nucleotides read TGTGCCAGCAGCTTAGGGGCAGGGGGCAGAGATACGCAGTATTTT. Amino acid sequence: CASSLGAGGRDTQYF.